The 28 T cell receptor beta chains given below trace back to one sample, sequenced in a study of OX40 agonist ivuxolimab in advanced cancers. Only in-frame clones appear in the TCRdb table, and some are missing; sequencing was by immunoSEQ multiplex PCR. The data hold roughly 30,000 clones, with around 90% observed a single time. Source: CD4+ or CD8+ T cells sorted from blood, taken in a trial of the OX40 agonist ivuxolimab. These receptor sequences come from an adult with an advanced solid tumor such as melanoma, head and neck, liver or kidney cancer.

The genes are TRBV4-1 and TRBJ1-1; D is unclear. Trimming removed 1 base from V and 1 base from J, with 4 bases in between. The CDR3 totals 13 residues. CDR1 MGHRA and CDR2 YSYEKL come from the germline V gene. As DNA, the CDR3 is TGCGCCAGCAGCCAAGGATGGAACACTGAAGCTTTCTTT. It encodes CASSQGWNTEAFF.

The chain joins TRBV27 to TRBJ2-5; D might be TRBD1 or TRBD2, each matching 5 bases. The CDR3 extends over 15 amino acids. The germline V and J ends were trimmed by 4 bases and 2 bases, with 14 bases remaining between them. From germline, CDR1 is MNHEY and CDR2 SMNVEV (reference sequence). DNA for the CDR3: TGTGCCAGCAGTTCCGGGACGCTAGCACAAGAGACCCAGTACTTC. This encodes CASSSGTLAQETQYF.

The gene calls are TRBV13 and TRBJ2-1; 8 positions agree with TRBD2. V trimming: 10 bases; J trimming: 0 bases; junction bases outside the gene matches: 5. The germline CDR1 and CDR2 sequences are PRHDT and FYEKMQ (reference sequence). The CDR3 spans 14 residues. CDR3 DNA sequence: TGTGCCACCGGAGCGGGAGCCTCCTACAATGAGCAGTTCTTC. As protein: CATGAGASYNEQFF.

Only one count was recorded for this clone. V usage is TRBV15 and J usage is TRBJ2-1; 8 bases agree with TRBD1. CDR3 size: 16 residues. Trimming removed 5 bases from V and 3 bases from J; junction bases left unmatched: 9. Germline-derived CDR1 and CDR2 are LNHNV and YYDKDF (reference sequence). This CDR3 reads CATSGYQGAIYNEQFF. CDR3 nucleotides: TGTGCCACCAGCGGATATCAGGGGGCCATCTACAATGAGCAGTTCTTC. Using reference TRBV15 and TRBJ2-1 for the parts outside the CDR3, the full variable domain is DAMVIQNPRYQVTQFGKPVTLSCSQTLNHNVMYWYQQKSSQAPKLLFHYYDKDFNNEADTPDNFQSRRPNTSFCFLDIRSPGLGDTAMYLCATSGYQGAIYNEQFFGPGTRLTVL.

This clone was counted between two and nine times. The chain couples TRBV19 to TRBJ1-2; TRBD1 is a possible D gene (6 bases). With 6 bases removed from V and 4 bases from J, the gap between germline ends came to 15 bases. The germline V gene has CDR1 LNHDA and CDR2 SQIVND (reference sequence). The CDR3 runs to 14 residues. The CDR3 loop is CASSPGVGGYGYTF. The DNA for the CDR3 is TGTGCCAGTAGCCCAGGAGTAGGGGGCTATGGCTACACCTTC.

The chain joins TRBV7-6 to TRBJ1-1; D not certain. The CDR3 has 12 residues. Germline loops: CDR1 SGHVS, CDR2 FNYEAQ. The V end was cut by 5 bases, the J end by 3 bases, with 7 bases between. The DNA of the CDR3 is TGTGCCAGCAGCCCCGGAGACACTGAAGCTTTCTTT. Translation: CASSPGDTEAFF.

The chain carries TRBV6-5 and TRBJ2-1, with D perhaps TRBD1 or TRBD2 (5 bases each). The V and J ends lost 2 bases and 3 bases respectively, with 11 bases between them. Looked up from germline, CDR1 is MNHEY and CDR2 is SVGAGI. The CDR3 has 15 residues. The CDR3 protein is CASSYGGNIYNEQFF. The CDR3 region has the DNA TGTGCCAGCAGTTACGGGGGTAATATCTACAATGAGCAGTTCTTC.

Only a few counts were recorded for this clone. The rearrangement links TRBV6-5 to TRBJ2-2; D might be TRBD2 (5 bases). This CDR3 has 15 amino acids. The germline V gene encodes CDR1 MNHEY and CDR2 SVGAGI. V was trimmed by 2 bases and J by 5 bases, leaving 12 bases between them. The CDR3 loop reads CASSYVVRGTGELFF. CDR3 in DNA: TGTGCCAGCAGTTACGTGGTACGAGGGACCGGGGAGCTGTTTTTT.

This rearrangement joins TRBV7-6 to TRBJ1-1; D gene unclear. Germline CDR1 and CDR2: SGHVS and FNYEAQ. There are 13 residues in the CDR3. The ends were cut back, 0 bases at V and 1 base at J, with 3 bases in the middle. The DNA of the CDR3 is TGTGCCAGCAGCTTAGCGGAGAACACTGAAGCTTTCTTT. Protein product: CASSLAENTEAFF.

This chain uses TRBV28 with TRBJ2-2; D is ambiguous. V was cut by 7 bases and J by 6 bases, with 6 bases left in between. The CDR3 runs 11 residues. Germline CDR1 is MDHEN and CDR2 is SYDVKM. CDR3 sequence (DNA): TGTGCCAGCAATTTCGCCGGGGAGCTGTTTTTT. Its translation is CASNFAGELFF.

The CDR3, as DNA: TGTGCCATCAGTGAGTCTCGGGAGCAGTACTTC. Encoded protein: CAISESREQYF. The chain combines TRBV10-3 with TRBJ2-7, with D unresolved. V lost 0 bases, J lost 7 bases, and 4 bases lay in between. The CDR3 contains 11 residues. Germline lookup yields CDR1 ENHRY and CDR2 SYGVKD.

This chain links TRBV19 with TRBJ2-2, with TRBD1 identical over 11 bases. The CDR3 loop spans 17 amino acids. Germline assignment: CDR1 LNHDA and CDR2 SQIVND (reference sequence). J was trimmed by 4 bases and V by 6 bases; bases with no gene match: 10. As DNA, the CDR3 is TGTGCCAGTAGCCTAACCGGGACAGGGGGTTTCACCGGGGAGCTGTTTTTT. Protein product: CASSLTGTGGFTGELFF.

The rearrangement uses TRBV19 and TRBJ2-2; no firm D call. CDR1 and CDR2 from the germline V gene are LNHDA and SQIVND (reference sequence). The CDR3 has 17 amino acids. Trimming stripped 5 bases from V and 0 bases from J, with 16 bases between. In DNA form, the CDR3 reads TGTGCCAGTAGTTTTTCGCGTACTCGCGCGAACACCGGGGAGCTGTTTTTT. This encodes CASSFSRTRANTGELFF.

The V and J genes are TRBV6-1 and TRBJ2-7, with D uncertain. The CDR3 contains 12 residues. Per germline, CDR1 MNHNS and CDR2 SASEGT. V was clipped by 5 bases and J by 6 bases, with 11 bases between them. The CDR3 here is CASSFNPGEQYF. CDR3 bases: TGTGCCAGCAGTTTCAATCCGGGCGAGCAGTACTTC.

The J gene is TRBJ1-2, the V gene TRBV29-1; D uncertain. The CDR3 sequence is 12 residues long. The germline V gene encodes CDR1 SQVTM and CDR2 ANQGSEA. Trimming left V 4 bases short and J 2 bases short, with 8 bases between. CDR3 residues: CSVVAANYGYTF. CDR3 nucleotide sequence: TGCAGCGTTGTGGCGGCCAACTATGGCTACACCTTC.

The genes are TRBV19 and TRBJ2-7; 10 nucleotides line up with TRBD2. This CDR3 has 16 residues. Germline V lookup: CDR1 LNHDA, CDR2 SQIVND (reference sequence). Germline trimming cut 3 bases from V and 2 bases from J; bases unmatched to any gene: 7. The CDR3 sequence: CASSIEGLARPYEQYF. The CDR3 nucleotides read TGTGCCAGTAGTATTGAGGGACTAGCGAGACCCTACGAGCAGTACTTC.

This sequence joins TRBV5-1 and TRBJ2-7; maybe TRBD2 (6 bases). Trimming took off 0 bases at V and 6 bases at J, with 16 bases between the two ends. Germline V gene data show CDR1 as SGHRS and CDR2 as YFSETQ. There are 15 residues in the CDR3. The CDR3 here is CASSLAGGAGSEQYF. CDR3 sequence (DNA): TGCGCCAGCAGCTTGGCCGGGGGTGCCGGAAGCGAGCAGTACTTC.

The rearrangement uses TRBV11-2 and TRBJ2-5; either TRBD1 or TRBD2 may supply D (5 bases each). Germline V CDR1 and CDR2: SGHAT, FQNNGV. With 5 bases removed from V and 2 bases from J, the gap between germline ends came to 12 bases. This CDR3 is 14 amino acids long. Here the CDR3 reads CASSLGTQQETQYF. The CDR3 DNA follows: TGTGCCAGCAGCCTAGGGACCCAACAAGAGACCCAGTACTTC. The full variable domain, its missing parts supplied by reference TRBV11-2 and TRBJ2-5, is EAGVAQSPRYKIIEKRQSVAFWCNPISGHATLYWYQQILGQGPKLLIQFQNNGVVDDSQLPKDRFSAERLKGVDSTLKIQPAKLEDSAVYLCASSLGTQQETQYFGPGTRLLVL.

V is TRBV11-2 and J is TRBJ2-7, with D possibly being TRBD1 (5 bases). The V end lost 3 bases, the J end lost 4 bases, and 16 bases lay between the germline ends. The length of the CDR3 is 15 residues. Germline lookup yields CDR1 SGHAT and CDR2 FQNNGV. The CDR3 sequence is CASSFGQGSFYEQYF. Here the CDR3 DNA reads TGTGCCAGCAGCTTCGGTCAGGGCTCCTTTTACGAGCAGTACTTC.

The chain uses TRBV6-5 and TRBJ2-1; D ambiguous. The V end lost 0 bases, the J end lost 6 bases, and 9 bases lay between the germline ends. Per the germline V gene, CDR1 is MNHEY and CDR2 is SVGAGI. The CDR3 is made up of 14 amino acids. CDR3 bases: TGTGCCAGCAGTTACTCCTTCGGGTTCAATGAGCAGTTCTTC. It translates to CASSYSFGFNEQFF.

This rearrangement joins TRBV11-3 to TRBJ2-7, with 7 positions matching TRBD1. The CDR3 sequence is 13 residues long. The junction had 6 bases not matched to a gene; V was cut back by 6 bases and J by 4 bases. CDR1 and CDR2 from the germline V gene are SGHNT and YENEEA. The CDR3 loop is CASSQTGRYEQYF. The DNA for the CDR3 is TGTGCCAGCAGTCAGACAGGGCGGTACGAGCAGTACTTC.

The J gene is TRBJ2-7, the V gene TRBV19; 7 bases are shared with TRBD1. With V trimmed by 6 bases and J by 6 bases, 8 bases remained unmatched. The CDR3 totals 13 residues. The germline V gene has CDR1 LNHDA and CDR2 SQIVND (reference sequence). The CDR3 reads CASSPTGRREQYF. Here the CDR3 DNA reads TGTGCCAGTAGCCCGACAGGGCGGCGCGAGCAGTACTTC.

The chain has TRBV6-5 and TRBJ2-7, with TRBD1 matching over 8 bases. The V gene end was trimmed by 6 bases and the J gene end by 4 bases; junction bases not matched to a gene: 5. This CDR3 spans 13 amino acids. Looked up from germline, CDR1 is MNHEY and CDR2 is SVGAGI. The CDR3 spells CASSPGGLYEQYF. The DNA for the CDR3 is TGTGCCAGCAGCCCAGGGGGCCTGTACGAGCAGTACTTC.

The CDR3 coding sequence is TGTGCCAGCAGCGTAGGAGGCGGGGGGCCCACAGATACGCAGTATTTT. Translated, it gives CASSVGGGGPTDTQYF. The rearrangement links TRBV9 to TRBJ2-3; 8 bases align to TRBD2. The germline V gene encodes CDR1 SGDLS and CDR2 YYNGEE. This CDR3 contains 16 residues. V dropped 0 bases and J dropped 2; count of bases not matched to a gene: 5.

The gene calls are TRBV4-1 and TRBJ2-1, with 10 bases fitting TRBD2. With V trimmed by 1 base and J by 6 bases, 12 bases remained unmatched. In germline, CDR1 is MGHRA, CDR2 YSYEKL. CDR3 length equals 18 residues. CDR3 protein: CASSQVGSGGAFGNEQFF. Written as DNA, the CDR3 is TGCGCCAGCAGCCAAGTGGGCAGCGGGGGGGCCTTCGGCAATGAGCAGTTCTTC.

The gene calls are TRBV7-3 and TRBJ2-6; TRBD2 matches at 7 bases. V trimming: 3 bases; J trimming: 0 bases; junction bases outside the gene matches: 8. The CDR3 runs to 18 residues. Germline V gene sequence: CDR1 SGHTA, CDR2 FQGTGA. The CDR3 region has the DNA TGTGCCAGCAGCTTCCTGTCTCCGGGGGGCTCTGGGGCCAACGTCCTGACTTTC. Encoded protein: CASSFLSPGGSGANVLTF. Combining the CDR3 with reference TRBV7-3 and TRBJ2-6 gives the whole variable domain GAGVSQTPSNKVTEKGKYVELRCDPISGHTALYWYRQSLGQGPEFLIYFQGTGAADDSGLPNDRFFAVRPEGSVSTLKIQRTERGDSAVYLCASSFLSPGGSGANVLTFGAGSRLTVL.

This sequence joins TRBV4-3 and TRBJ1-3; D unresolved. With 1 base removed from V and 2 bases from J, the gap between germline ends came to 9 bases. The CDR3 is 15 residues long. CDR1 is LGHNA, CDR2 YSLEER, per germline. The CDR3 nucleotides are TGCGCCAGCAGCCAAGGAACCTGGGCTGGAAACACCATATATTTT. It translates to CASSQGTWAGNTIYF.

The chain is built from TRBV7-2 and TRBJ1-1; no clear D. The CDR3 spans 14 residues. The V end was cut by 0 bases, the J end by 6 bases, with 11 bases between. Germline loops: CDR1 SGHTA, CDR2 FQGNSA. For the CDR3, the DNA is TGTGCCAGCAGCTTAGCGGGGAGGAGGGCTGAAGCTTTCTTT. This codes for CASSLAGRRAEAFF.